These 19 T cell receptor beta chains came from one sample sequenced in a study of T cells in Graves' hyperthyroidism and ophthalmopathy. TCR beta CDR3 sequences were amplified from RNA transcripts. TCR CDR3 regions were first amplified by RT-PCR with HTBI primers. Each CDR3 protein is one row after TCRdb ran MiXCR on the multiplex PCR reads. The sample lists hundreds of thousands of distinct CDR3 sequences, over 40% seen once, with 6.5% to 9% in the top ten. Source material: peripheral blood or thyroid tissue (not recorded which). All receptors derive from an adult man with Graves' disease, either hyperthyroidism or ophthalmopathy (not recorded which).

This clonotype has at least ten counts. The CDR3 reads CSVEDLGGRQPQHF. CDR3 nucleotide sequence: TGCAGCGTTGAAGATCTAGGAGGGCGCCAGCCCCAGCATTTT. The chain is built from TRBV29-1 and TRBJ1-5; D not resolved. The V gene's germline CDR1 is SQVTM and CDR2 ANQGSEA. V was shortened by 0 bases and J by 7 bases, with 13 bases between the two germline ends. The CDR3 runs to 14 residues.

The table lists this clonotype with many counts. The chain employs TRBV10-2 and TRBJ2-7; 9 nucleotides match TRBD1. Germline CDR1 is WSHSY and CDR2 is SAAADI. The CDR3 extends over 14 amino acids. Trimming took 8 bases from V and 5 from J; bases not matched to a gene: 10. This CDR3 reads CASGGTGGGHEQYF. The DNA for the CDR3 is TGCGCCAGCGGCGGAACAGGGGGCGGGCACGAGCAGTACTTC.

This clonotype was seen a handful of times. The V gene is TRBV7-8, the J gene TRBJ2-7, with 12 positions matching TRBD2. Unmatched junction bases numbered 7, after V lost 8 bases and J lost 2 bases. Germline V lookup: CDR1 SGHVS, CDR2 FQNEAQ. This CDR3 is built from 15 residues. CDR3 DNA sequence: TGTGCCAGCTCGCAACTAGCGGGAGGACCCTACGAGCAGTACTTC. Protein sequence: CASSQLAGGPYEQYF.

In this sample, this clonotype turned up many times. V usage is TRBV20-1 and J usage is TRBJ1-1; the match to TRBD1 covers 7 bases. The CDR3 sequence is 14 residues long. Germline CDR1 reads DFQATT; CDR2 reads SNEGSKA (reference sequence). Trimming cost V 6 bases and J 4 bases; bases outside gene matches: 11. The CDR3 spells CSAIFEGAGTEAFF. The CDR3 DNA sequence: TGCAGTGCAATTTTTGAGGGGGCAGGCACTGAAGCTTTCTTT.

In its sample, this clonotype was seen many times. The chain carries TRBV15 and TRBJ1-6, with 7 nucleotides matching TRBD1. The CDR3 totals 13 residues. Looked up from germline, CDR1 is LNHNV and CDR2 is YYDKDF (reference sequence). With V trimmed by 4 bases and J by 7 bases, 1 base remained unmatched. The CDR3 here is CATSTGGNSPLHF. For the CDR3, the DNA is TGTGCCACCAGCACAGGGGGAAATTCACCCCTCCACTTT. The whole variable domain, filled in from reference TRBV15 and TRBJ1-6, reads DAMVIQNPRYQVTQFGKPVTLSCSQTLNHNVMYWYQQKSSQAPKLLFHYYDKDFNNEADTPDNFQSRRPNTSFCFLDIRSPGLGDTAMYLCATSTGGNSPLHFGNGTRLTVT.

As DNA, the CDR3 is TGTGCCAGCATCCCCGACAGGGATAATTCACCCCTCCACTTT. Protein sequence: CASIPDRDNSPLHF. The V call is TRBV2, the J call TRBJ1-6, with 7 bases fitting TRBD1. Trimming removed 7 bases from V and 5 bases from J; junction bases left unmatched: 5. The CDR3 spans 14 residues. Germline loops: CDR1 SNHLY, CDR2 FYNNEI.

This clonotype has just a few counts. The V gene is TRBV9, the J gene TRBJ1-1; 8 bases fit TRBD1. The V gene end was trimmed by 4 bases and the J gene end by 4 bases; junction bases not matched to a gene: 6. Germline V gives CDR1 SGDLS, CDR2 YYNGEE. The CDR3 has 14 amino acids. This chain's CDR3 is CASSPGTGLTEAFF. CDR3 in DNA: TGTGCCAGCAGCCCCGGGACAGGCCTCACTGAAGCTTTCTTT.

The V call is TRBV7-3, the J call TRBJ2-7; 7 nucleotides agree with TRBD2. The CDR3 spans 13 residues. J gave up 4 bases and V 5 bases, and 5 bases lay outside the gene matches. In germline, CDR1 is SGHTA, CDR2 FQGTGA. The CDR3: CASSTGEGYEQYF. The CDR3 nucleotides read TGTGCCAGCAGCACCGGGGAGGGTTACGAGCAGTACTTC. The entire variable domain, with the rest obtained from reference TRBV7-3 and TRBJ2-7, is as follows: GAGVSQTPSNKVTEKGKYVELRCDPISGHTALYWYRQSLGQGPEFLIYFQGTGAADDSGLPNDRFFAVRPEGSVSTLKIQRTERGDSAVYLCASSTGEGYEQYFGPGTRLTVT.

This chain uses TRBV10-3 with TRBJ1-5, with D possibly TRBD1 on 6 matching bases. Germline CDR1 ENHRY, CDR2 SYGVKD. This CDR3 spans 13 amino acids. The V end was cut by 4 bases, the J end by 9 bases, with 13 bases between. This chain's CDR3 is CAISVMGARPQHF. CDR3 sequence (DNA): TGTGCCATCAGTGTTATGGGGGCCAGGCCCCAGCATTTT.

The chain has TRBV19 and TRBJ1-3; a weak D match, TRBD1 (6 bases). Germline CDR1 LNHDA, CDR2 SQIVND (reference sequence). The CDR3 covers 15 residues. V was cut by 0 bases and J by 0 bases, with 6 bases left in between. The CDR3, as DNA: TGTGCCAGTAGTATAGAGGACAGCTCTGGAAACACCATATATTTT. Translation gives CASSIEDSSGNTIYF. The full variable domain, its missing parts supplied by reference TRBV19 and TRBJ1-3, is DGGITQSPKYLFRKEGQNVTLSCEQNLNHDAMYWYRQDPGQGLRLIYYSQIVNDFQKGDIAEGYSVSREKKESFPLTVTSAQKNPTAFYLCASSIEDSSGNTIYFGEGSWLTVV.

A word on this clonotype: This may come from a read error, since a much larger clone is one base off. The CDR3 DNA is TGTGCCAGCAGCTTAGCGCAGGGGCTGTATAATTCACCCCTCCACTTT. Translating gives CASSLAQGLYNSPLHF. The V call is TRBV7-4, the J call TRBJ1-6, with D possibly matching TRBD1 (6 bases). Trimming removed 0 bases from V and 4 bases from J, with 10 bases in between. The CDR3 is 16 residues long. Germline V gene sequence: CDR1 SGHVT, CDR2 SQSDAQ.

The chain uses TRBV24-1 and TRBJ1-6; D may be TRBD1 (6 bases). The CDR3 runs 18 residues. Germline V gene data show CDR1 as KGHDR and CDR2 as SFDVKD. Trimming shortened V by 11 bases and J by 2 bases, and 24 bases separated the two germline ends. CDR3 residues: CASREGPAKGAYNSPLHF. The CDR3 DNA reads TGTGCCAGCAGGGAGGGTCCCGCGAAGGGGGCCTATAATTCACCCCTCCACTTT.

This clonotype was counted between two and nine times. V usage is TRBV7-2 and J usage is TRBJ2-2, with TRBD2 matching 8 bases. With 5 bases clipped from V and 0 bases from J, the junction kept 5 bases outside the gene matches. This CDR3 has 16 residues. Germline CDR1 and CDR2: SGHTA and FQGNSA. CDR3 sequence reads: CASSLPRGANTGELFF. The CDR3 DNA follows: TGTGCCAGCAGCCTCCCGCGGGGGGCGAACACCGGGGAGCTGTTTTTT.

The rearrangement links TRBV7-9 to TRBJ1-4, with D tentatively TRBD1 (5 bases). Trimming pared 5 bases from V and 0 bases from J, leaving 13 bases between. The length of the CDR3 is 16 residues. Germline loops: CDR1 SEHNR, CDR2 FQNEAQ (reference sequence). The CDR3 DNA is TGTGCCAGCAGCCGGGGGGACCTCGCAACTAATGAAAAACTGTTTTTT. The encoded protein is CASSRGDLATNEKLFF.

This clonotype was counted a few times. V usage is TRBV7-4 and J usage is TRBJ2-2; no clear D gene. V was trimmed by 0 bases and J by 4 bases, leaving 12 bases between them. Germline CDR1 SGHVT, CDR2 SQSDAQ. The CDR3 spans 16 residues. CDR3 bases: TGTGCCAGCAGCTTAGCGGGCGGTTGGGGCACCGGGGAGCTGTTTTTT. Amino acid sequence: CASSLAGGWGTGELFF.

The rearrangement uses TRBV7-8 and TRBJ2-6; D is uncertain. The CDR3 runs 17 residues. V was cut by 5 bases and J by 0 bases, with 14 bases left in between. CDR1 and CDR2 (germline): SGHVS, FQNEAQ. In nucleotides, the CDR3 is TGTGCCAGCAGCCCACCGGGCCCGAGCTCTGGGGCCAACGTCCTGACTTTC. Its protein is CASSPPGPSSGANVLTF.

This chain joins TRBV2 and TRBJ1-5; D gene unclear. Looked up from germline, CDR1 is SNHLY and CDR2 is FYNNEI. V was shortened by 4 bases and J by 3 bases, with 19 bases between the two germline ends. There are 17 residues in the CDR3. The CDR3, as DNA: TGTGCCAGCAGTGCCACCCGACACCTCGGACCCAATCAGCCCCAGCATTTT. This gives the protein CASSATRHLGPNQPQHF. Full variable domain (rest looked up from reference TRBV2 and TRBJ1-5): EPEVTQTPSHQVTQMGQEVILRCVPISNHLYFYWYRQILGQKVEFLVSFYNNEISEKSEIFDDQFSVERPDGSNFTLKIRSTKLEDSAMYFCASSATRHLGPNQPQHFGDGTRLSIL.

This clonotype has only a few counts. This chain links TRBV6-1 with TRBJ1-5; D call uncertain. The length of the CDR3 is 15 residues. The germline V and J ends were trimmed by 5 bases and 4 bases, with 15 bases remaining between them. Germline V CDR1 and CDR2: MNHNS, SASEGT. CDR3 residues: CASSHVGQLNQPQHF. CDR3 sequence (DNA): TGTGCCAGCAGTCATGTCGGGCAGCTTAATCAGCCCCAGCATTTT.

This clonotype appeared many times. The junction departs from germline at one end; a sequencing error may be responsible. The J gene is TRBJ1-6, the V gene TRBV7-8; D is uncertain. CDR1 and CDR2 (germline): SGHVS, FQNEAQ. This CDR3 has 14 amino acids. CDR3 sequence reads: CASSQGPVGSPLHF. The CDR3 nucleotides read TGCGCCAGCAGCCAAGGGCCTGTAGGTTCACCCCTCCACTTT.